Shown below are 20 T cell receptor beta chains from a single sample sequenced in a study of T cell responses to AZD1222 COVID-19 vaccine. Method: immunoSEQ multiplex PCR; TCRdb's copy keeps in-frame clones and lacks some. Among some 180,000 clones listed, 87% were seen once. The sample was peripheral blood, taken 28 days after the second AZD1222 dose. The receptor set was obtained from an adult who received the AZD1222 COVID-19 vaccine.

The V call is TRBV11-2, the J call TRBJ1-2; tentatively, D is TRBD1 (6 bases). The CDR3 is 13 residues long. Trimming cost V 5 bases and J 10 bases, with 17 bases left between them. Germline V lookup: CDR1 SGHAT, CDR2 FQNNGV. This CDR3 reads CASSPNQGTDYTF. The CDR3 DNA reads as TGTGCCAGCAGCCCAAACCAGGGGACTGACTACACCTTC.

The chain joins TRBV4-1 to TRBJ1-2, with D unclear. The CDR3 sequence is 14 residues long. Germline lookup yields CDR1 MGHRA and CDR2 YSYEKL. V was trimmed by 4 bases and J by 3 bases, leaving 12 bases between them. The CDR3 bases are TGCGCCAGCAGCCCCGGCGGGGTGGACTATGGCTACACCTTC. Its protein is CASSPGGVDYGYTF.

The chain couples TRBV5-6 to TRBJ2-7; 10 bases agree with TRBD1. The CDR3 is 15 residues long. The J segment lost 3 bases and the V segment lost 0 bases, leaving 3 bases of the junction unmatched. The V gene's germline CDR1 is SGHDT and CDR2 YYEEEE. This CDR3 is CASSLARDRGYEQYF. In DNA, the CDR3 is TGTGCCAGCAGCTTGGCCAGGGACAGGGGCTACGAGCAGTACTTC.

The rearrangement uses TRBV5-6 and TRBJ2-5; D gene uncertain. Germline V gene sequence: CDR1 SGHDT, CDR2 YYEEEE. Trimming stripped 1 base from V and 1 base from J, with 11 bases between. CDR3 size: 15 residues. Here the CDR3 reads CASSLLPRIQETQYF. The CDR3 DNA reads TGTGCCAGCAGCTTGCTGCCGCGAATCCAAGAGACCCAGTACTTC.

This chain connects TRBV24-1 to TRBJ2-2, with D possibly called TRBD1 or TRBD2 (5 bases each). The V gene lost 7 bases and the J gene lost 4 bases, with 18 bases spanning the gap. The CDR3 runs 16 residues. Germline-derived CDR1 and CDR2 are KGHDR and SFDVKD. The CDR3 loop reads CATSAGRVRATGELFF. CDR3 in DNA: TGTGCCACCAGCGCGGGCAGGGTGCGTGCCACCGGGGAGCTGTTTTTT.

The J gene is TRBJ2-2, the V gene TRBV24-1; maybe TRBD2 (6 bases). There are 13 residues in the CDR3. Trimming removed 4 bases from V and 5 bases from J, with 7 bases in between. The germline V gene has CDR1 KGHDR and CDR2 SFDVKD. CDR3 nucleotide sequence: TGTGCCACCAGTGACGGGGGTACCGGGGAGCTGTTTTTT. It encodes CATSDGGTGELFF.

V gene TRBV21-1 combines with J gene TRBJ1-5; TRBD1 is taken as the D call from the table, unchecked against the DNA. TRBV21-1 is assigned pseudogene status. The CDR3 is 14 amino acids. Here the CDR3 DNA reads TGTGCCAGCAGCCCCAGGGTACTTCATCAGCCCCAGCATTTT. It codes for CASSPRVLHQPQHF.

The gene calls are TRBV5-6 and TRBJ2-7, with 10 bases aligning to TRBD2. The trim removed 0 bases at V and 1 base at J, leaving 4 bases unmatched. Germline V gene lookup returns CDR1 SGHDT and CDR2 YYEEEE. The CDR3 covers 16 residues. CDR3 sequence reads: CASSLVQAGGSYEQYF. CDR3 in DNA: TGTGCCAGCAGCTTGGTCCAAGCGGGGGGGTCCTACGAGCAGTACTTC.

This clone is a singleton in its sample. Written as DNA, the CDR3 is TGTGCCAGCAGCCAGTTGACAGGGTATTATAATTCACCCCTCCACTTT. Translated: CASSQLTGYYNSPLHF. V gene TRBV3-1 (or the pseudogene TRBV3-2) combines with J gene TRBJ1-6; 7 bases align to TRBD1. After removal of 3 bases from V and 4 bases from J, the junction contained 6 bases not matched to a gene. This CDR3 comprises 16 residues. The V gene's germline CDR1 is LGHDT and CDR2 YNNKEL (reference sequence).

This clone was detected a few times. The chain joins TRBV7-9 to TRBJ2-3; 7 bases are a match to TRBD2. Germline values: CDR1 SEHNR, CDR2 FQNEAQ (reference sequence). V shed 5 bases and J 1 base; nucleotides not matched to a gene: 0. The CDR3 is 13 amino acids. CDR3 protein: CASSRGGTDTQYF. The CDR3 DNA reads TGTGCCAGCAGCCGGGGGGGCACAGATACGCAGTATTTT.

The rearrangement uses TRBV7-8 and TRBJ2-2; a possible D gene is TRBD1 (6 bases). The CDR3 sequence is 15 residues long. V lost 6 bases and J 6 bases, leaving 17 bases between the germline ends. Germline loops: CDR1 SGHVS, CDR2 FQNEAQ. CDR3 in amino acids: CASRSRGSFPGELFF. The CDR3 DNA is TGTGCCAGCAGATCGAGGGGGAGCTTTCCCGGGGAGCTGTTTTTT.

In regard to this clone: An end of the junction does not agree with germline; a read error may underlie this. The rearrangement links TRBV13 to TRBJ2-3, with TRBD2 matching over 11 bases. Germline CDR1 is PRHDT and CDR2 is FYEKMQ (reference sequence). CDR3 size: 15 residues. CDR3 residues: CASSLLAGGSETQYF. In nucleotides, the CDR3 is TGTGCCAGCAGCTTACTAGCGGGGGGATCAGAGACGCAGTATTTT.

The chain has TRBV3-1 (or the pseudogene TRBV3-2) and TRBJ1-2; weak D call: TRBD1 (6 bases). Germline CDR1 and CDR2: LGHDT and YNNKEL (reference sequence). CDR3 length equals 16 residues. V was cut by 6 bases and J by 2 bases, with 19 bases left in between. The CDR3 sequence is CASRDSWDIVNYGYTF. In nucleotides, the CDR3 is TGTGCCAGCAGAGACAGTTGGGACATAGTAAACTATGGCTACACCTTC.

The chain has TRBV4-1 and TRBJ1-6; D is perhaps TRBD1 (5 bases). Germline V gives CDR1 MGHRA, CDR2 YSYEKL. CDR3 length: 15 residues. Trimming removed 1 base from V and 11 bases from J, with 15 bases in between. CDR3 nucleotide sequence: TGCGCCAGCAGCCAAGTTATCGCAGGGCAAGCACCCCTCCACTTT. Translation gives CASSQVIAGQAPLHF.

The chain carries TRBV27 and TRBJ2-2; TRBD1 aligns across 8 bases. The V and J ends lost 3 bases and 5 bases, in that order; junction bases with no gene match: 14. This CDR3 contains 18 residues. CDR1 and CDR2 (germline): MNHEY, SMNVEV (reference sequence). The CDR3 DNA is TGTGCCAGCAGTTTTGGGACAGGACCCTCCCGAACGACCGGGGAGCTGTTTTTT. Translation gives CASSFGTGPSRTTGELFF.

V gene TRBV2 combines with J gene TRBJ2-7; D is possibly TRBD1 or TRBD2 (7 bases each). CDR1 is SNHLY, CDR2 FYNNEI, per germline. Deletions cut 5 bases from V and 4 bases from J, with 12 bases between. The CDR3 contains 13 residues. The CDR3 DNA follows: TGTGCCAGCAGTTCAGGGGGGGCTTACGAGCAGTACTTC. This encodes CASSSGGAYEQYF. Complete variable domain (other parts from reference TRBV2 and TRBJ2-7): EPEVTQTPSHQVTQMGQEVILRCVPISNHLYFYWYRQILGQKVEFLVSFYNNEISEKSEIFDDQFSVERPDGSNFTLKIRSTKLEDSAMYFCASSSGGAYEQYFGPGTRLTVT.

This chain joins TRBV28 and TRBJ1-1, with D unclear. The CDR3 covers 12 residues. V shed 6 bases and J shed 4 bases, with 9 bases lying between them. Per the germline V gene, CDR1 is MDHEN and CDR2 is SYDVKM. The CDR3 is CASSPLGTEAFF. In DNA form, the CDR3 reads TGTGCCAGCAGCCCGTTGGGCACTGAAGCTTTCTTT.

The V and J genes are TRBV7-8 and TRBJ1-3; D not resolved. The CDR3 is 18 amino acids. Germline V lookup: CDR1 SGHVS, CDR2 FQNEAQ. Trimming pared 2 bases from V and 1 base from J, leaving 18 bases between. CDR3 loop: CASSLKAVARRSGNTIYF. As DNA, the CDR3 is TGTGCCAGCAGCTTAAAGGCCGTGGCCCGAAGGTCTGGAAACACCATATATTTT.

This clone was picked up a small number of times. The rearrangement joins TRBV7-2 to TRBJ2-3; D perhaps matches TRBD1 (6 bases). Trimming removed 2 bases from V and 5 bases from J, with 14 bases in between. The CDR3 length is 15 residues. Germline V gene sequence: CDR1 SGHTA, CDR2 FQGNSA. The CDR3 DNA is TGTGCCAGCAGCTTAAGCCGGGACACCTTAGATACGCAGTATTTT. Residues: CASSLSRDTLDTQYF.

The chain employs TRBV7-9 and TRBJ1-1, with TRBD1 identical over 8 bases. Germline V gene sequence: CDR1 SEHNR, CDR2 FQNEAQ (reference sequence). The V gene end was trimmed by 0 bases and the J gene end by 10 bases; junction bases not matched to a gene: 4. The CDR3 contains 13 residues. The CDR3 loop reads CASSLAQGQGAFF. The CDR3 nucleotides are TGTGCCAGCAGCTTAGCCCAAGGACAGGGAGCTTTCTTT.